The clone carrying this TCR beta chain was observed once. Its specificity is not known. Generated by immunoSEQ multiplex PCR, the TCRdb table keeps only in-frame clones and is missing some. Of approximately 170,000 clones listed, 88% are singletons. This specimen comes from a study of T cell responses to AZD1222 COVID-19 vaccine. This CDR3 contains 17 residues. Trimming left V 2 bases short and J 9 bases short, with 25 bases between. CDR1 MDHEN and CDR2 SYDVKM come from the germline V gene. Points from the study as a whole: Epitopes outside B.1.351 and B.1.1.7 mutated regions reportedly drew nearly half of spike TCRs.

Sequenced here: peripheral blood, sampled 28 days after the second AZD1222 dose. The source of this sequence is an adult who received the AZD1222 COVID-19 vaccine. This rearrangement joins TRBV28 to TRBJ1-2; D gene unclear. The CDR3 sequence: CASSLGAAPRQSHSYTF. The CDR3 DNA reads as TGTGCCAGCAGTTTAGGAGCGGCACCCCGGCAGTCACACAGCTACACCTTC.